Each of the 8 T cell receptor beta chains below was sequenced from the same sample in a study of cytomegalovirus exposure and HLA in healthy donors. Primers: 60 Vbeta forward and 13 Jbeta reverse. Profiling relied on immunoSEQ multiplex PCR, and the TCRdb table lists in-frame clones only, not all of them. The sample is made up of some 130,000 clones, and the top ten hold under 2% of it. Material: PBMCs. These receptors were taken from a man aged 18 to 29 in good health and CMV-seronegative.

This chain links TRBV7-2 with TRBJ2-3; TRBD1 is a possible D gene (6 bases). The V end was cut by 1 base, the J end by 5 bases, with 7 bases between. CDR3 length: 13 residues. The germline gives CDR1 SGHTA, CDR2 FQGNSA. CDR3 DNA sequence: TGTGCCAGCAGCTTAGACAGGGAAGATACGCAGTATTTT. Encoded protein: CASSLDREDTQYF. The full variable domain, in which reference TRBV7-2 and TRBJ2-3 provide the parts outside the CDR3, is GAGVSQSPSNKVTEKGKDVELRCDPISGHTALYWYRQSLGQGLEFLIYFQGNSAPDKSGLPSDRFSAERTGGSVSTLTIQRTQQEDSAVYLCASSLDREDTQYFGPGTRLTVL.

The V and J genes are TRBV5-1 and TRBJ2-5, with TRBD1 identical over 7 bases. V dropped 6 bases and J dropped 13; count of bases not matched to a gene: 9. Germline V gene data show CDR1 as SGHRS and CDR2 as YFSETQ. There are 11 residues in the CDR3. DNA for the CDR3: TGCGCCAGCATTCTCTCGACAGGGCCGTACTTC. It translates to CASILSTGPYF.

This sequence joins TRBV9 and TRBJ1-1, with D possibly being TRBD1 (5 bases). CDR1 SGDLS and CDR2 YYNGEE come from the germline V gene. With 0 bases removed from V and 4 bases from J, the gap between germline ends came to 22 bases. The CDR3 has 18 amino acids. CDR3 in amino acids: CASSVGPGTAPGGTEAFF. Written as DNA, the CDR3 is TGTGCCAGCAGCGTAGGCCCCGGGACCGCCCCGGGGGGCACTGAAGCTTTCTTT.

J is TRBJ2-1 and V is TRBV28, with 9 positions matching TRBD2. Germline V gene sequence: CDR1 MDHEN, CDR2 SYDVKM. V trimming: 7 bases; J trimming: 4 bases; junction bases outside the gene matches: 20. This CDR3 contains 19 residues. Here the CDR3 DNA reads TGTGCCAGCACCCCCCCGGCTAGCGGGATTAGTAGGTTTTACAATGAGCAGTTCTTC. Its translation: CASTPPASGISRFYNEQFF. Complete variable domain (other parts from reference TRBV28 and TRBJ2-1): DVKVTQSSRYLVKRTGEKVFLECVQDMDHENMFWYRQDPGLGLRLIYFSYDVKMKEKGDIPEGYSVSREKKERFSLILESASTNQTSMYLCASTPPASGISRFYNEQFFGPGTRLTVL.

The genes are TRBV6-5 and TRBJ1-2, with TRBD1 matching over 7 bases. There are 15 residues in the CDR3. Germline V gives CDR1 MNHEY, CDR2 SVGAGI. V was pared by 0 bases and J by 5 bases, with 6 bases of the junction left unmatched. The CDR3 sequence: CASSYSARTGYGYTF. In nucleotides, the CDR3 is TGTGCCAGCAGTTACTCGGCCAGGACAGGATATGGCTACACCTTC.

This chain joins TRBV28 and TRBJ1-5, with D perhaps matching TRBD1 (5 bases). Germline assignment: CDR1 MDHEN and CDR2 SYDVKM. The CDR3 extends over 15 amino acids. Trimming took 3 bases from V and 4 from J, leaving 13 bases between them. The CDR3 sequence is CASSLPQGGNQPQHF. The CDR3 DNA reads as TGTGCCAGCAGTTTGCCGCAGGGAGGAAATCAGCCCCAGCATTTT.

The chain links TRBV19 to TRBJ2-7, with 9 bases fitting TRBD1. Germline V gene data show CDR1 as LNHDA and CDR2 as SQIVND (reference sequence). The CDR3 is made up of 15 amino acids. With V trimmed by 2 bases and J by 7 bases, 9 bases remained unmatched. CDR3 region: CASSISGTGIGEQYF. CDR3 DNA: TGTGCCAGTAGTATATCAGGGACAGGGATCGGGGAGCAGTACTTC.

V usage is TRBV6-5 and J usage is TRBJ2-5, with TRBD2 identical over 7 bases. This CDR3 contains 13 residues. With 6 bases clipped from V and 3 bases from J, the junction kept 4 bases outside the gene matches. From germline, CDR1 is MNHEY and CDR2 SVGAGI. DNA of the CDR3: TGTGCCAGCAGGCGGCTAGCGGAAGAGACCCAGTACTTC. As protein: CASRRLAEETQYF.